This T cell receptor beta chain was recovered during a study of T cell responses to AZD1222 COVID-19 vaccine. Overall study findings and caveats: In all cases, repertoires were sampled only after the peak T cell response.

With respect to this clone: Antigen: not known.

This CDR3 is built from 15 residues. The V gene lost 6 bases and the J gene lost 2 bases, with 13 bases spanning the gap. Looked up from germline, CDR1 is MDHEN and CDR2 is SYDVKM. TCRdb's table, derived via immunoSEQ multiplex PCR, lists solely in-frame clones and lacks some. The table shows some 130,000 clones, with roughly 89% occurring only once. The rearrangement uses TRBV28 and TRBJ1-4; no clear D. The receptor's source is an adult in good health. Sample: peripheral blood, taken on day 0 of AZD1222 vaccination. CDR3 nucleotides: TGTGCCAGCAGAGGACGGAGGAGCACTAATGAAAAACTGTTTTTT. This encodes CASRGRRSTNEKLFF.